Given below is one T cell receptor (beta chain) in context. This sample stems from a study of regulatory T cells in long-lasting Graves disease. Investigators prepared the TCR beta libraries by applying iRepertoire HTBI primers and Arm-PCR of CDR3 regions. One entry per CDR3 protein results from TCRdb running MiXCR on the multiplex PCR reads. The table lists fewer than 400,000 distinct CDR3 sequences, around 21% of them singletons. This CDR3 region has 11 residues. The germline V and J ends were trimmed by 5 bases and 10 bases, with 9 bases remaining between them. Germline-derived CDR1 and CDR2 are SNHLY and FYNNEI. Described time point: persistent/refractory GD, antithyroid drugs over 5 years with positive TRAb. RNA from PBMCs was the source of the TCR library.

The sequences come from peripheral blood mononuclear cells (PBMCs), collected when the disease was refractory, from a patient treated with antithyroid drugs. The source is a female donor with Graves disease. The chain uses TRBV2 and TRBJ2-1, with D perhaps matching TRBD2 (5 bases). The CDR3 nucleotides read TGTGCCAGCAGTCCGGACTCAGAGCAGTTCTTC. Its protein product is CASSPDSEQFF.